The T cell receptor (beta chain) described here comes from a study of siplizumab effects on memory and regulatory T cells. With respect to this clone: Antigen unknown.

The repertoire was sequenced with immunoSEQ multiplex PCR; TCRdb's copy has only in-frame clones and lacks some. The sample holds about 120,000 clones, over 85% seen once. Study findings and constraints: Naive T cells looked more diverse than memory cells, and they looked like major contributors to the alloresponse. Whether the proliferating Tregs (from siplizumab cultures) were suppressive was not confirmed.

Trimming cost V 4 bases and J 9 bases; bases outside gene matches: 6. The CDR3 length is 14 residues. Germline CDR1 and CDR2: ENHRY and SYGVKD. The rearrangement uses TRBV10-3 and TRBJ2-2; 9 positions match TRBD1. What was sequenced was CD4+ T cells sorted from blood. The source of this sequence is a human donor in good health. The chain's CDR3 is CAISGDRAVRELFF. The CDR3 DNA sequence: TGTGCCATCAGTGGGGACAGGGCGGTCCGGGAGCTGTTTTTT.